This TCR beta chain stems from a study of blood T cells in healthy people across ages. With a J-beta primer mix and a sample-barcoded 5' primer, a second PCR ran about 7 to 11 cycles. A template-switch adaptor with 12 random nucleotides tagged each cDNA molecule. TCRdb re-derived calls from the 5' RACE reads in MiXCR, one entry per CDR3 protein. The sample lists 1.2 million to 1.5 million distinct CDR3 sequences; 59% were seen once. Germline CDR1 MGHRA, CDR2 YSYEKL. The CDR3 consists of 14 residues. The V end lost 0 bases, the J end lost 4 bases, and 6 bases lay between the germline ends. This clonotype was recorded a few times.

V gene TRBV4-1 combines with J gene TRBJ2-2; no clear D. This sequence was found in a man younger than 30 in good health. The sequencing input was blood. The CDR3 coding sequence is TGCGCCAGCAGCCAAGAAGGAATCACCGGGGAGCTGTTTTTT. Translating gives CASSQEGITGELFF.